These T cell receptor beta chains were read from a single sample in a study of T-cell reconstitution after alpha-beta-depleted transplantation in children. TCRdb independently ran MiXCR on the PCR reads; one entry per CDR3 protein. Of about 600,000 distinct CDR3 sequences listed, approximately 12% were seen once; the top ten hold approximately 2.1%. The material sequenced was PBMCs, mostly from graft donor cells, taken 360 days after TCRalphabeta/CD19-depleted stem cell transplant. These receptors all come from a male patient under 18 who had a stem cell transplant for acute myeloid leukemia, so the T cells may come from the graft donor. Both conserved end residues are part of each CDR3. Each record gives: CDR3 DNA, CDR3 protein, J gene, clone size, D gene, V gene. A D gene is named only where the DNA matches it firmly. Expanded clones get a size class; other rows say once, few or many, or leave the size out.

cdr3_nt: TGTGCCAGCAGCCGTAAACTAGGGCCCTACGAGCAGTACTTC
cdr3_aa: CASSRKLGPYEQYF
j_call: TRBJ2-7
clone_size: few
d_call: NA
v_call: TRBV28

cdr3_nt: TGTGCCAGCAGCCGATGGGGGACAGATACGCAGTATTTT
cdr3_aa: CASSRWGTDTQYF
j_call: TRBJ2-3
clone_size: NA
d_call: NA
v_call: TRBV16

cdr3_nt: TGCAGTGCTAGTCAGCCCACAGATACGCAGTATTTT
cdr3_aa: CSASQPTDTQYF
j_call: TRBJ2-3
clone_size: few
d_call: NA
v_call: TRBV20-1

cdr3_nt: TGCAGCGTTGAAGGACTAGCGGGAGGGGTCACCGGGGAGCTGTTTTTT
cdr3_aa: CSVEGLAGGVTGELFF
j_call: TRBJ2-2
clone_size: many
d_call: TRBD2
v_call: TRBV29-1

cdr3_nt: TGCAGTGCTAGACTAGCGTCAGATACGCAGTATTTT
cdr3_aa: CSARLASDTQYF
j_call: TRBJ2-3
clone_size: NA
d_call: NA
v_call: TRBV20-1

cdr3_nt: TGTGCCAGCAGCCCTTCAAGGGCGGAGGCCGCACCTCACTCTGGGGCCAACGTCCTGACTTTC
cdr3_aa: CASSPSRAEAAPHSGANVLTF
j_call: TRBJ2-6
clone_size: once
d_call: NA
v_call: TRBV11-1

cdr3_nt: TGTGCCAGCAGTTCACCCCAGGGGCGGGAGGGCACCAATGAGCAGTTCTTC
cdr3_aa: CASSSPQGREGTNEQFF
j_call: TRBJ2-1
clone_size: few
d_call: TRBD2
v_call: TRBV28

cdr3_nt: TGTGCCAGCAGCCCCTACTTATCACCCGGGACCACCGGGGAGCTGTTTTTT
cdr3_aa: CASSPYLSPGTTGELFF
j_call: TRBJ2-2
clone_size: few
d_call: NA
v_call: TRBV7-8

cdr3_nt: TGTGCCAGCAGTTTAAGGTCAGCGGCCTTCTACGAGCAGTACTTC
cdr3_aa: CASSLRSAAFYEQYF
j_call: TRBJ2-7
clone_size: few
d_call: NA
v_call: TRBV27

cdr3_nt: TGTGCCAGCAAAGATTTTACACACAGGGGCTCCCGCACAGATACGCAGTATTTT
cdr3_aa: CASKDFTHRGSRTDTQYF
j_call: TRBJ2-3
clone_size: many
d_call: TRBD1
v_call: TRBV28

cdr3_nt: TGTGCCAGCAGCTTAGCGGAGGTAGGATACAATGAGCAGTTCTTC
cdr3_aa: CASSLAEVGYNEQFF
j_call: TRBJ2-1
clone_size: NA
d_call: NA
v_call: TRBV7-6

cdr3_nt: TGTGCCAGCAGCGTAGACTTCACAGATACGCAGTATTTT
cdr3_aa: CASSVDFTDTQYF
j_call: TRBJ2-3
clone_size: NA
d_call: NA
v_call: TRBV9

cdr3_nt: TGTGCCAGCAGCATCCAGAGCGGGGTCGGGACTAATGAGCAGTTCTTC
cdr3_aa: CASSIQSGVGTNEQFF
j_call: TRBJ2-1
clone_size: NA
d_call: TRBD2
v_call: TRBV6-1

cdr3_nt: TGTGCCACCAGTGAAGAGGTCGCAAGGGAGCAGTACTTC
cdr3_aa: CATSEEVAREQYF
j_call: TRBJ2-7
clone_size: NA
d_call: NA
v_call: TRBV24-1

cdr3_nt: TGTGCCAGCAAGAGGGCATTCACCGGGGAGCTGTTTTTT
cdr3_aa: CASKRAFTGELFF
j_call: TRBJ2-2
clone_size: NA
d_call: NA
v_call: TRBV27

cdr3_nt: TGTGCCAGCAGTCTAGCGGGAGGGCCGTCAGATACGCAGTATTTT
cdr3_aa: CASSLAGGPSDTQYF
j_call: TRBJ2-3
clone_size: few
d_call: TRBD2
v_call: TRBV7-2

cdr3_nt: TGTGCCAGCAGCTTAAGTGGCGGGAGTTACACCGGGGAGCTGTTTTTT
cdr3_aa: CASSLSGGSYTGELFF
j_call: TRBJ2-2
clone_size: many
d_call: TRBD2
v_call: TRBV7-3

cdr3_nt: TGCAGTGCTAGGGGCGGGAGGAGAGGAGATACGCAGTATTTT
cdr3_aa: CSARGGRRGDTQYF
j_call: TRBJ2-3
clone_size: few
d_call: TRBD2
v_call: TRBV20-1

cdr3_nt: TGTGCCAGCAGCCCGGAGGGCTATTTCCCCGAGCAGTACTTC
cdr3_aa: CASSPEGYFPEQYF
j_call: TRBJ2-7
clone_size: NA
d_call: NA
v_call: TRBV7-2

cdr3_nt: TGTGCCAGCAGCCGACCACCGGGGGGCCTGAACACTGAAGCTTTCTTT
cdr3_aa: CASSRPPGGLNTEAFF
j_call: TRBJ1-1
clone_size: NA
d_call: NA
v_call: TRBV12-3/TRBV12-4

cdr3_nt: TGTGCCAGCAGCCTCAAGCGGGGTGCACGCGGGGAGCTGTTTTTT
cdr3_aa: CASSLKRGARGELFF
j_call: TRBJ2-2
clone_size: few
d_call: TRBD2
v_call: TRBV14

cdr3_nt: TGTGCCAGCCGACCGACGGGAGTTCGGGAGACCCAGTACTTC
cdr3_aa: CASRPTGVRETQYF
j_call: TRBJ2-5
clone_size: NA
d_call: NA
v_call: TRBV6-2/TRBV6-3

cdr3_nt: TGCGCCAGCAGCTCGACAGCGGCCACCGGGGAGCTGTTTTTT
cdr3_aa: CASSSTAATGELFF
j_call: TRBJ2-2
clone_size: many
d_call: NA
v_call: TRBV5-1

cdr3_nt: TGTGCCAGCAGCTTGTCCCTGGTCGTCACAGATACGCAGTATTTT
cdr3_aa: CASSLSLVVTDTQYF
j_call: TRBJ2-3
clone_size: many
d_call: NA
v_call: TRBV7-9

cdr3_nt: TGTGCCAGCAGTTTATCGTGGGGAGGTACGCAGTATTTT
cdr3_aa: CASSLSWGGTQYF
j_call: TRBJ2-3
clone_size: few
d_call: NA
v_call: TRBV27

cdr3_nt: TGTGCCAGCAGCCATGCGGGAGGGCCGGTCAATGAGCAGTTCTTC
cdr3_aa: CASSHAGGPVNEQFF
j_call: TRBJ2-1
clone_size: NA
d_call: TRBD2
v_call: TRBV27

cdr3_nt: TGTGCCAGCAGCTTAGTAGGACTAAAGACCGGGGAGCTGTTTTTT
cdr3_aa: CASSLVGLKTGELFF
j_call: TRBJ2-2
clone_size: many
d_call: NA
v_call: TRBV7-2

cdr3_nt: TGTGCCAGCAGCCAACAGCCAGGCGGGAAGGCCGGGGAGCTGTTTTTT
cdr3_aa: CASSQQPGGKAGELFF
j_call: TRBJ2-2
clone_size: few
d_call: NA
v_call: TRBV3-1

cdr3_nt: TGTGCCATCACGGACAGTCGCTCTGGGGCCAACGTCCTGACTTTC
cdr3_aa: CAITDSRSGANVLTF
j_call: TRBJ2-6
clone_size: NA
d_call: NA
v_call: TRBV10-3

cdr3_nt: TGCAGTCCTGAAGTCGGCTCCTATAATTCACCCCTCCACTTT
cdr3_aa: CSPEVGSYNSPLHF
j_call: TRBJ1-6
clone_size: NA
d_call: NA
v_call: TRBV20-1

cdr3_nt: TGCGCCAGCAGCTTGGAATGGCAGGCTGACAATGAGCAGTTCTTC
cdr3_aa: CASSLEWQADNEQFF
j_call: TRBJ2-1
clone_size: few
d_call: NA
v_call: TRBV5-1

cdr3_nt: TGCAGCGCTCCTTCAGGGGGGAGGACTGAAGCTTTCTTT
cdr3_aa: CSAPSGGRTEAFF
j_call: TRBJ1-1
clone_size: NA
d_call: TRBD1
v_call: TRBV29-1

cdr3_nt: TGTGCCAGCACCTCAACCGGGACAGTGATTGACACCGGGGAGCTGTTTTTT
cdr3_aa: CASTSTGTVIDTGELFF
j_call: TRBJ2-2
clone_size: NA
d_call: TRBD1
v_call: TRBV7-8

cdr3_nt: TGTGCCAGCAGTGGACAGGGAATCCCCTACAATGAGCAGTTCTTC
cdr3_aa: CASSGQGIPYNEQFF
j_call: TRBJ2-1
clone_size: few
d_call: TRBD1
v_call: TRBV12-3/TRBV12-4

cdr3_nt: TGTGCCAGCAGTTATTCACCGGGACAGGGATACAATGAGCAGTTCTTC
cdr3_aa: CASSYSPGQGYNEQFF
j_call: TRBJ2-1
clone_size: many
d_call: TRBD1
v_call: TRBV6-9

cdr3_nt: TGCAGTGCTCATTTTCAGGGGGCTGGAGATACGCAGTATTTT
cdr3_aa: CSAHFQGAGDTQYF
j_call: TRBJ2-3
clone_size: NA
d_call: TRBD1
v_call: TRBV20-1

cdr3_nt: TGCACCAGCAGCCAAGAGGGACTAGCGGACCCCTCCTACAATGAGCAGTTCTTC
cdr3_aa: CTSSQEGLADPSYNEQFF
j_call: TRBJ2-1
clone_size: NA
d_call: NA
v_call: TRBV1

cdr3_nt: TGTGCCAGCAGCCAGTTAGGCGAGTACAATGAGCAGTTCTTC
cdr3_aa: CASSQLGEYNEQFF
j_call: TRBJ2-1
clone_size: NA
d_call: NA
v_call: TRBV7-8

cdr3_nt: TGTGCCAGCAGTGCACAGGGGCTGGATAATTCACCCCTCCACTTT
cdr3_aa: CASSAQGLDNSPLHF
j_call: TRBJ1-6
clone_size: once
d_call: TRBD1
v_call: TRBV28

cdr3_nt: TGTGCCAGCAGCCAAGCACTAGCGGGAGGGCCGGGCTACAATGAGCAGTTCTTC
cdr3_aa: CASSQALAGGPGYNEQFF
j_call: TRBJ2-1
clone_size: few
d_call: TRBD2
v_call: TRBV4-2

cdr3_nt: TGTGCCAGCAGCCGAGGGCCTAGCGGGGTCGGCACCGGGGAGCTGTTTTTT
cdr3_aa: CASSRGPSGVGTGELFF
j_call: TRBJ2-2
clone_size: NA
d_call: TRBD2
v_call: TRBV6-4

cdr3_nt: TGTGCCAGCAGCTTGCCTCTAGCGGCCAGGGGCCCAGATACGCAGTATTTT
cdr3_aa: CASSLPLAARGPDTQYF
j_call: TRBJ2-3
clone_size: NA
d_call: NA
v_call: TRBV7-2

cdr3_nt: TGCAGCGTCTGGACTAGCGGGAGCTGGGCCAACGTCCTGACTTTC
cdr3_aa: CSVWTSGSWANVLTF
j_call: TRBJ2-6
clone_size: many
d_call: TRBD2
v_call: TRBV29-1

cdr3_nt: TGTGCCAGCAGGACTAGCCCTCCCACAGATACGCAGTATTTT
cdr3_aa: CASRTSPPTDTQYF
j_call: TRBJ2-3
clone_size: NA
d_call: TRBD2
v_call: TRBV6-1

cdr3_nt: TGTGCCAGCAGCCCGGGGGGATTACTTGTTGGTACGCAGTATTTT
cdr3_aa: CASSPGGLLVGTQYF
j_call: TRBJ2-3
clone_size: many
d_call: TRBD2
v_call: TRBV5-6

cdr3_nt: TGTGCCAGCAGTTTAACGGGGTCCTACAATGAGCAGTTCTTC
cdr3_aa: CASSLTGSYNEQFF
j_call: TRBJ2-1
clone_size: many
d_call: NA
v_call: TRBV12-3/TRBV12-4

cdr3_nt: TGCAGTGCTAGCCGACTAGCGGGAGTCCAAAACATTCAGTACTTC
cdr3_aa: CSASRLAGVQNIQYF
j_call: TRBJ2-4
clone_size: few
d_call: TRBD2
v_call: TRBV20-1

cdr3_nt: TGTGCCACCAGCAGAGACCCCGGACTAGCTGCGAACACCGGGGAGCTGTTTTTT
cdr3_aa: CATSRDPGLAANTGELFF
j_call: TRBJ2-2
clone_size: NA
d_call: TRBD2
v_call: TRBV15

cdr3_nt: TGCAGCGCTGAGACTAGTTCCTACGAGCAGTACTTC
cdr3_aa: CSAETSSYEQYF
j_call: TRBJ2-7
clone_size: many
d_call: NA
v_call: TRBV29-1

cdr3_nt: TGTGCCACCAGTTACAGCCCGCCACCTCGAGAGGATGGCTACACCTTC
cdr3_aa: CATSYSPPPREDGYTF
j_call: TRBJ1-2
clone_size: NA
d_call: NA
v_call: TRBV6-2/TRBV6-3

cdr3_nt: TGTGCCAGCAGCCCGCTCCCCCAAGGGAGCTCCTACAATGAGCAGTTCTTC
cdr3_aa: CASSPLPQGSSYNEQFF
j_call: TRBJ2-1
clone_size: NA
d_call: NA
v_call: TRBV7-2

cdr3_nt: TGTGCCAGCAGTGAATTTCTCACAGATACGCAGTATTTT
cdr3_aa: CASSEFLTDTQYF
j_call: TRBJ2-3
clone_size: NA
d_call: NA
v_call: TRBV25-1

cdr3_nt: TGTGCCAGCAGCTTGGGACTAGCGGGAGCTGAGACCCAGTACTTC
cdr3_aa: CASSLGLAGAETQYF
j_call: TRBJ2-5
clone_size: NA
d_call: TRBD2
v_call: TRBV7-2